The 6 T cell receptor beta chains below come from one sample, sequenced in a study of blood T cell repertoires in COVID-19. Data came from immunoSEQ multiplex PCR; TCRdb stores just in-frame clones and leaves some out. Of roughly 280,000 clones in the sample, roughly 90% were seen once. Input material: peripheral blood. The receptors originated from a man younger than 45 with active or convalescent COVID-19.

V and J are TRBV11-2 and TRBJ1-1; 8 bases map to TRBD1. Germline trimming cut 5 bases from V and 4 bases from J; bases unmatched to any gene: 12. Germline assignment: CDR1 SGHAT and CDR2 FQNNGV. CDR3 size: 16 residues. This CDR3 reads CASSSIRQGRGTEAFF. The CDR3 DNA sequence: TGTGCCAGCAGCAGCATCCGACAGGGGAGGGGCACTGAAGCTTTCTTT.

This clone was seen more than once but under ten times. The V call is TRBV5-1, the J call TRBJ1-1; a possible D gene is TRBD1 (6 bases). Germline CDR1 and CDR2: SGHRS and YFSETQ. This CDR3 has 14 residues. The V gene lost 2 bases and the J gene lost 1 base, with 9 bases spanning the gap. The CDR3 coding sequence is TGCGCCAGCAGCTTACAGGGATCGAACACTGAAGCTTTCTTT. This codes for CASSLQGSNTEAFF.

The chain uses TRBV7-2 and TRBJ1-1; a weak D match, TRBD1 (5 bases). This CDR3 is built from 14 residues. CDR1 and CDR2 from the germline V gene are SGHTA and FQGNSA. Trimming took off 5 bases at V and 3 bases at J, with 13 bases between the two ends. The CDR3 DNA reads as TGTGCCAGCAGCGTAAGGGGTGCGGACACTGAAGCTTTCTTT. Its translation: CASSVRGADTEAFF.

This chain joins TRBV6-2 or TRBV6-3 and TRBJ1-2; TRBD1 matches at 7 bases. The trim removed 5 bases at V and 6 bases at J, leaving 9 bases unmatched. The length of the CDR3 is 14 residues. Germline lookup yields CDR1 MNHEY and CDR2 SVGEGT. CDR3 in amino acids: CASSRGRGENGYTF. The CDR3 nucleotides are TGTGCCAGCAGTCGGGGCAGGGGGGAGAATGGCTACACCTTC.

V is TRBV27 and J is TRBJ2-7; D ambiguous. Per germline, CDR1 MNHEY and CDR2 SMNVEV (reference sequence). CDR3 length equals 14 residues. V was shortened by 4 bases and J by 3 bases, with 13 bases between the two germline ends. The DNA of the CDR3 is TGTGCCAGCAGTTCCCCTAACAGCTACTACGAGCAGTACTTC. Translated: CASSSPNSYYEQYF.

The V call is TRBV13, the J call TRBJ2-1; 8 bases agree with TRBD2. Trimming at V came to 7 bases and at J to 4 bases, leaving 9 bases not matched to a gene. This CDR3 spans 15 amino acids. Per germline, CDR1 PRHDT and CDR2 FYEKMQ (reference sequence). In DNA, the CDR3 is TGTGCCAGCAACGAAGCGGGGGAACATTACAATGAGCAGTTCTTC. It is translated as CASNEAGEHYNEQFF.